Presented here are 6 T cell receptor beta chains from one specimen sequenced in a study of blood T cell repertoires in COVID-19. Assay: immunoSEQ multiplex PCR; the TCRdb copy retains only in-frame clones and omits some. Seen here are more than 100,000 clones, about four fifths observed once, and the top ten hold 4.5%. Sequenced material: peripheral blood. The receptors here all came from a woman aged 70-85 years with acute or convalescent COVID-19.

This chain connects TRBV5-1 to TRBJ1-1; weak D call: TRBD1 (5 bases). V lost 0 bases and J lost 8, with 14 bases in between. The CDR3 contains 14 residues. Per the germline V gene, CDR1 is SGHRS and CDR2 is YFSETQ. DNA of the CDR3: TGCGCCAGCAGCTTGGGAAGGGGTAACCTAGAAGCTTTCTTT. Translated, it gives CASSLGRGNLEAFF.

This CDR3 reads CASSLGQVNYNEQFF. The CDR3, as DNA: TGCGCCAGCAGCCTGGGACAGGTTAACTACAATGAGCAGTTCTTC. The V gene is TRBV4-3, the J gene TRBJ2-1, with 8 positions matching TRBD1. CDR1 is LGHNA and CDR2 is YSLEER in the germline V gene. Trimming cost V 4 bases and J 3 bases; bases outside gene matches: 5. The CDR3 length is 15 residues.

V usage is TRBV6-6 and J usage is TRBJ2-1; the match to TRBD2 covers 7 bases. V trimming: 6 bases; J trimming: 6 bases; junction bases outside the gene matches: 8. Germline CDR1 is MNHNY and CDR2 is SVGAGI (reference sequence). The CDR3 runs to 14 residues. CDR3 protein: CASSSGLVSNEQFF. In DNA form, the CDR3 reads TGTGCCAGCAGCTCCGGACTAGTTAGCAATGAGCAGTTCTTC.

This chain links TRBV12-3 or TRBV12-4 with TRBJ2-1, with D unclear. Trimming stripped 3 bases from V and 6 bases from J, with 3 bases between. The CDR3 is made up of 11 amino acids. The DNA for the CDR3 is TGTGCCAGCAGTTTCCTCAATGAGCAGTTCTTC. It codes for CASSFLNEQFF.

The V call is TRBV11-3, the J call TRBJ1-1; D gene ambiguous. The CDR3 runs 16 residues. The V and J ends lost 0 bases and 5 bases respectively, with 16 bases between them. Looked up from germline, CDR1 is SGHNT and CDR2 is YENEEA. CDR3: CASSLEPPPRNTEAFF. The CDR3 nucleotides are TGTGCCAGCAGCTTAGAACCGCCCCCGAGGAATACTGAAGCTTTCTTT. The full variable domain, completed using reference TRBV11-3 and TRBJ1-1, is EAGVVQSPRYKIIEKKQPVAFWCNPISGHNTLYWYLQNLGQGPELLIRYENEEAVDDSQLPKDRFSAERLKGVDSTLKIQPAELGDSAVYLCASSLEPPPRNTEAFFGQGTRLTVV.

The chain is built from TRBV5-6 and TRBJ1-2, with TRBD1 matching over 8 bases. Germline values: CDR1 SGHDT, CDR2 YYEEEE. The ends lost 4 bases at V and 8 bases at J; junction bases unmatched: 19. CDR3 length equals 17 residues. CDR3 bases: TGTGCCAGCAGCCTATCCGGGACAGGCCCTCAAACGGAGGGCTACACCTTC. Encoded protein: CASSLSGTGPQTEGYTF.